This paragraph reports one TCR beta chain. Its antigen is not known. Assay: immunoSEQ multiplex PCR; the TCRdb copy retains only in-frame clones and omits some. The sample has roughly 230,000 clones, 90% seen once. Trimming shortened V by 2 bases and J by 2 bases, and 15 bases separated the two germline ends. From germline, CDR1 is SQVTM and CDR2 ANQGSEA. This CDR3 contains 15 residues. This entry is derived from a study of cytomegalovirus exposure and HLA in healthy donors. General study findings and limits: High sensitivity and specificity were reportedly achieved when the classifier diagnosed cytomegalovirus status. Confirmation was obtained in vitro that a few CMV-associated chains are specific for CMV antigens.

The sample comprised PBMCs. The V gene is TRBV29-1, the J gene TRBJ1-2, with TRBD1 as a possible D gene (6 bases). The clonotype was recovered from a woman younger than 45 in good health and CMV-seronegative. The CDR3 here is CSVESGGALNYGYTF. DNA of the CDR3: TGCAGCGTTGAATCTGGGGGGGCGCTGAACTATGGCTACACCTTC.